The clone carrying this T cell receptor (beta chain) was counted between two and nine times. V shed 7 bases and J 6 bases; nucleotides not matched to a gene: 7. The germline V gene encodes CDR1 GTSNPN and CDR2 SVGIG (reference sequence). CDR3 length: 13 amino acids. In the authors' workflow: Reference gene primers were amplified, and this amplification served to estimate nucleated cell counts. Assay: immunoSEQ multiplex PCR; the TCRdb copy retains only in-frame clones and omits some. The V and J calls and clone size were taken over from that table, and D and trimming were inferred from the DNA. The sample includes more than 45,000 clones, around 85% of them seen just once. This specimen comes from a study of blood T cell repertoires in COVID-19. For the study at large: T cells, B-cell-depleted T cells, or PBMCs supplied cDNA or gDNA.

The material sequenced was peripheral blood. The TCR originated in a human donor in a cohort sampled during active COVID-19. This rearrangement joins TRBV30 to TRBJ2-1, with 9 nucleotides matching TRBD2. The CDR3 nucleotides are TGTGCCTCTACCTCGACTAGCGGCAATGAGCAGTTCTTC. This encodes CASTSTSGNEQFF.